The present entry profiles one TCR beta chain with its context. Per the study methods: Reference gene primer amplification yielded estimated nucleated cell counts. The table came from immunoSEQ multiplex PCR; TCRdb's copy has only in-frame clones and leaves some out. V and J calls and clone size are as listed in that table; D and trimming were resolved from the DNA. The data contain around 33,000 clones, about 74% of them singletons. J lost 10 bases, V lost 4 bases, and 9 bases had no gene match. CDR3 size: 15 residues. The germline V gene has CDR1 MDHEN and CDR2 SYDVKM. This specimen comes from a study of blood T cell repertoires in COVID-19. As for the study in general: Whether acute or convalescent, the COVID-19 samples came from the United States, Italy and Spain. Sources were T cells, B-cell-depleted T cells, or PBMCs; the material itself was cDNA or gDNA.

This TCR was sampled from a human donor in a cohort sampled during active COVID-19. The sample taken for sequencing was peripheral blood. The chain links TRBV28 to TRBJ1-6; 8 positions agree with TRBD1. CDR3 in DNA: TGTGCCAGCAGTTCTTTGACAGGGGAGGGATCACCCCTCCACTTT. This encodes CASSSLTGEGSPLHF.